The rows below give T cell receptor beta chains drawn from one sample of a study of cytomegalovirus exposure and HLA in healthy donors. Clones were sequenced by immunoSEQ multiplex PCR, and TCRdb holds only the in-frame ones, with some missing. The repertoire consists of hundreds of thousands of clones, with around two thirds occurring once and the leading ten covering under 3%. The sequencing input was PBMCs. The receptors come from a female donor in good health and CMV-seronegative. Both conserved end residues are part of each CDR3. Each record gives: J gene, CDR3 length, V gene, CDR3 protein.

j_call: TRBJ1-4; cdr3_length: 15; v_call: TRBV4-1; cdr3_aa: CASSQSPGTNEKLFF
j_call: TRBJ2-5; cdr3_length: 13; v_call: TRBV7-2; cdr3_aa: CASSFGLVGTQYF
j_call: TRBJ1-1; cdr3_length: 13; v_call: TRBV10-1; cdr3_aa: CASSESGGTEAFF
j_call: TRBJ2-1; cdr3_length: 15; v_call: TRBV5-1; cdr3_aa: CASSFLAGGANEQFF
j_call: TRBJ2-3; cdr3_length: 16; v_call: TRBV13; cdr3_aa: CASSLVGTGYTDTQYF
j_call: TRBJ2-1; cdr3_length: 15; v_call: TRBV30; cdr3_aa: CAWSGLAGVNNEQFF
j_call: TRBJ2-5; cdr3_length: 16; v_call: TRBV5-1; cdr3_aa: CASSRIAGRGQETQYF
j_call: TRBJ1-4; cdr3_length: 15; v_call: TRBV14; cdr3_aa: CASSPPGRSDEKLFF
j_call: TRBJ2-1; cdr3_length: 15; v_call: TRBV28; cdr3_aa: CASSPGTSIYNEQFF
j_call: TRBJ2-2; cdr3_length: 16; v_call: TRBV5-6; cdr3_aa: CASSLRTGQGTGELFF
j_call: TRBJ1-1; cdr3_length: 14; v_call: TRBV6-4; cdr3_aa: CASSPGQFSTEAFF
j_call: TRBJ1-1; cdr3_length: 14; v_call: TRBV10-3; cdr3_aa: CAISGRTGNTEAFF
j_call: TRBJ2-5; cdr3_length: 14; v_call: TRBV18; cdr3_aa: CASSPADSRRAQYF
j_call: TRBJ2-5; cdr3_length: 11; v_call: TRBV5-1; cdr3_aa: CASSLEGLQYF
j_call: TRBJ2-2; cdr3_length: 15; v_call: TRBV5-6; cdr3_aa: CASSLTGGNTGELFF
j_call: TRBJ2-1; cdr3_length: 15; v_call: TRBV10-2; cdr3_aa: CASRGTSGSYNEQFF
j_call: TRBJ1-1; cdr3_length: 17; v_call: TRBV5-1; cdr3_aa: CASSLLWPGDMNTEAFF
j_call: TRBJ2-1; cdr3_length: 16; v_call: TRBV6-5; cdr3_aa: CASSYSLAGGYNEQFF
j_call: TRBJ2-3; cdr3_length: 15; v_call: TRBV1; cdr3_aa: CTSSQPPRGPDTQYF
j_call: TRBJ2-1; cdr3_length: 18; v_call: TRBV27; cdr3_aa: CASSSFWRRRDSYNEQFF
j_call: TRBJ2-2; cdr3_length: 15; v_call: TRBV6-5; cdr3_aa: CASKGPGQVGGELFF
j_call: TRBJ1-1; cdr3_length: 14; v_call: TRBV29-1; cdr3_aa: CTVLGAVLNTEAFF
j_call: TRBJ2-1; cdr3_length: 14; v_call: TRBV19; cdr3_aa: CASSIRSGSNEQFF
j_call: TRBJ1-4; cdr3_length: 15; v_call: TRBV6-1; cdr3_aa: CASSEGGRGSEKLFF
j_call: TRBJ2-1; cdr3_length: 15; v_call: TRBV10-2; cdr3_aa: CASRFGTSAYNEQFF
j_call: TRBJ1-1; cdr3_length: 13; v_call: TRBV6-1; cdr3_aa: CASWTGGGTEAFF
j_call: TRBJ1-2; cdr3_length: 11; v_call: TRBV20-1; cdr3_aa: CSARTVYGYTF